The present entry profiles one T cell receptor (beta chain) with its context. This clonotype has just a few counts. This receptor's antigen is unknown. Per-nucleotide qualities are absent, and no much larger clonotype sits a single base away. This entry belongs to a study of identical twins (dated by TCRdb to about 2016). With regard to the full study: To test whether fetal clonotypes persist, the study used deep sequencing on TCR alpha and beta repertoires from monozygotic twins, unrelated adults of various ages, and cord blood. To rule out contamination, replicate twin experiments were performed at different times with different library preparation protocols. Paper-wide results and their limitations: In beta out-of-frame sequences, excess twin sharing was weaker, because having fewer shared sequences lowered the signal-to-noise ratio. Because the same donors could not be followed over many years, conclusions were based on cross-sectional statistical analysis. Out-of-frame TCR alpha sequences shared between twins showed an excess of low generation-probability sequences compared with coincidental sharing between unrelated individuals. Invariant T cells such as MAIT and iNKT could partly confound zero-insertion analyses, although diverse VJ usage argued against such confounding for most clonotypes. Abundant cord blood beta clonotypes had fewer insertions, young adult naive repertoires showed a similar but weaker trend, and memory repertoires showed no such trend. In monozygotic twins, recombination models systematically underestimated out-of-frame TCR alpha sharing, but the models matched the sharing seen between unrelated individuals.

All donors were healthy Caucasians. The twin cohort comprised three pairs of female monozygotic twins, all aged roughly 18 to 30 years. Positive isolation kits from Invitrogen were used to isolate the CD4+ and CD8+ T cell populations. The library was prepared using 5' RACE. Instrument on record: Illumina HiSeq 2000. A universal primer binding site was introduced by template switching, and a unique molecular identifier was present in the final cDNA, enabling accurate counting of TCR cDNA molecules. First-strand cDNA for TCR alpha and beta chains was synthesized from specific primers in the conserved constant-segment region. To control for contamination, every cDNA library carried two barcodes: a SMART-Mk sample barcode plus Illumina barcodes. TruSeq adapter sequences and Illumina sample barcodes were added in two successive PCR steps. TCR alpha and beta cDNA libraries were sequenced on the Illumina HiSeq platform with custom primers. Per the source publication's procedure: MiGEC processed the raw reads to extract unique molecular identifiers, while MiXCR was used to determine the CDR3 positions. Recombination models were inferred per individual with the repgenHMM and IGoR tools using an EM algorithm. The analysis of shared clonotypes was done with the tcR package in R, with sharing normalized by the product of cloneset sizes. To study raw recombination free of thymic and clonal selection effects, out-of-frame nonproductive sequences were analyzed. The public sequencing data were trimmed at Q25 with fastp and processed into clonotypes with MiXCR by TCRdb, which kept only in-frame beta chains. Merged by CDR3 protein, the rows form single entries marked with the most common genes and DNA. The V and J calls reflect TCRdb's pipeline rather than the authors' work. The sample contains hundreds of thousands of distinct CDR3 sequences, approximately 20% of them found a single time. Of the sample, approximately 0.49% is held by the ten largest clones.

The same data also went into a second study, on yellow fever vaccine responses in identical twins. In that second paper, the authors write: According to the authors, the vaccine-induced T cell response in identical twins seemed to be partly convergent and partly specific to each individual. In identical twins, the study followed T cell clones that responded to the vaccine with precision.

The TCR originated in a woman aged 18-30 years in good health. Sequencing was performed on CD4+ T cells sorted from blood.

The CDR3 region: CASSLASSFDTDTQYF. The DNA sequence reads TGCGCCAGCAGCTTGGCCTCCAGCTTCGACACAGATACGCAGTATTTT. The chain links TRBV5-1 with TRBJ2-3, with the D gene not clear enough to name. There are 16 amino acids in the CDR3, from cysteine to phenylalanine inclusive. Of the read, only the CDR3 DNA is kept; its 48 bases are in frame from base 1. V is shortened by 0 bases, J by 2 bases, and the region joining them spans 13 bases. Per the germline V gene, SGHRS is the CDR1 and YFSETQ is the CDR2.